The clone carrying this T cell receptor (beta chain) occurred a few times. This CDR3 spans 15 amino acids. Germline trimming cut 8 bases from V and 8 bases from J; bases unmatched to any gene: 10. The sample originates from a study of T cells in Graves' hyperthyroidism and ophthalmopathy. Amplified regions were TCR beta CDR3 sequences from RNA transcripts. HTBI primers drove first-round RT-PCR of the TCR CDR3. MiXCR, run by TCRdb on the multiplex PCR reads, gives a single entry per CDR3 protein. The data contain fewer than 500,000 distinct CDR3 sequences, roughly 15% of them singletons. Ophthalmopathy patients showed a Clinical Activity Score of at least 3, NOSPECS grade of at least 4 and duration under 3 months. Diagnostic assessment was based on clinical symptoms, serum thyroxine and TRAb, thyroid ultrasound and orbital computed tomography.

The origin of this receptor is a man between 18 and 29 years old with Graves' ophthalmopathy. The sequenced sample was blood. The rearrangement links TRBV6-7 to TRBJ2-1; 12 bases are shared with TRBD2. TRBV6-7 is known as an ORF, though its function is uncertain. The CDR3: CASARLAGERYEQFF. The CDR3 nucleotides read TGTGCCAGCGCCCGACTAGCGGGAGAACGTTATGAGCAGTTCTTC.